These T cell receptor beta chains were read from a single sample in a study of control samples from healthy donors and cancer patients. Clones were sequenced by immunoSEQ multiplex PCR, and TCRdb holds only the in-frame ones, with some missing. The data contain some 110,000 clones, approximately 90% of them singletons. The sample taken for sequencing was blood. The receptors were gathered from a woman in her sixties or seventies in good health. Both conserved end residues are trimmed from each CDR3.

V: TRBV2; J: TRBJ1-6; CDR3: ATKTGQTVMGFSPLH
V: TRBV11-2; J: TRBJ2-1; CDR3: ASSLHQGGGTEQF
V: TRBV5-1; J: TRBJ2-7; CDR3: ASSHSSGTGGREQY
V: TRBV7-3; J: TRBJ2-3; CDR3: ASSPSPGGTDTQY
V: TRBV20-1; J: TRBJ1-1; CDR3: SASGGGVYTEAF
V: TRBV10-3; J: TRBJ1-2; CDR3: AISEGLQGHGYGYT
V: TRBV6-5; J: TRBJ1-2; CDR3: ASTSSLDGGYT
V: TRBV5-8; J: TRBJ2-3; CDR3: ASSLGDTSADTQY
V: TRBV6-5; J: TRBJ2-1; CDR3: ASSYGAKGNEQF
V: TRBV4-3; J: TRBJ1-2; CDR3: ASSQAPGTPTNYGYT
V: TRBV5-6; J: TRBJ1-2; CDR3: ASSLWREGYT
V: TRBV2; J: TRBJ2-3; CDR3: ASSDSRRDTQY
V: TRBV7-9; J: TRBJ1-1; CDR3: ASSLATGGTEAF
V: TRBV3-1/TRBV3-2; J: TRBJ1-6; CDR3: ASSQGTGVSPLH
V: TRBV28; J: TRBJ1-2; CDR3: ASSLVRGGYGYT
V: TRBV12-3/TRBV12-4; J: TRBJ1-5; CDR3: ASRQGYDQPQH
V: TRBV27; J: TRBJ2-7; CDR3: ATSRGGSYEQY
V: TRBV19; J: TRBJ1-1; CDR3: ASSPRYRGGRAF
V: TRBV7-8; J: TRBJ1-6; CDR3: ASSLKKDPGSYNSPLH
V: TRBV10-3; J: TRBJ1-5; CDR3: AISAWTGTLYSNQPQH
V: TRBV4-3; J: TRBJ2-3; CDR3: ASSLDTGHTDTQY
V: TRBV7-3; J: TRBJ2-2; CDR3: ASSLTPPVWPNTGELF
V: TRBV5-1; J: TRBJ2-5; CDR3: ASSQGVQETQY
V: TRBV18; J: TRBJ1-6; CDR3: ASSPRPTGTNYNSPLH
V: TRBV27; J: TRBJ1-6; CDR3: ASSINTAISSPLH
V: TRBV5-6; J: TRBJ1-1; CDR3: ASSPIGMRGAGTEAF
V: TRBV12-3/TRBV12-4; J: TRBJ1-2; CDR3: ASSLRPDYGYT
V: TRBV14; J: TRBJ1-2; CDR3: ASSPGGHGYT
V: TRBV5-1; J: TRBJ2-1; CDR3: ASSPTERKSNEQF
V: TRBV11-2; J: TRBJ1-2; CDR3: ASSLSGREAYGYT
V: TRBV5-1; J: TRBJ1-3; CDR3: ASTTGTAGNTIY
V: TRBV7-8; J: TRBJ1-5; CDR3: ASSLATGRDQPQH
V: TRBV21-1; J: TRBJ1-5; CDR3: ASSNRTGDNQPQH
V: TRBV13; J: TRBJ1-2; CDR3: ASSTLEGFGYT
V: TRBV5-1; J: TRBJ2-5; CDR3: ASSLDQTGETQY
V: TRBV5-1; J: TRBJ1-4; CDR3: ASSSGQNNEKLF
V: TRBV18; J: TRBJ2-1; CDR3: ASSFGQGNEQF
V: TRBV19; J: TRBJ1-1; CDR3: ASRLGGGGFDTEAF
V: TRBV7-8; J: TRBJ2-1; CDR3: ASSTGLYNEQF
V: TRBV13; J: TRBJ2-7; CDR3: ASSLEGGRGGTYEQY
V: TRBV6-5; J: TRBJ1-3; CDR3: ASSYSRGPNTIY
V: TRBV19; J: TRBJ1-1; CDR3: ASRATEAF
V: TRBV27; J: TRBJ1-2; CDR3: ASSHPGQGFYGYT
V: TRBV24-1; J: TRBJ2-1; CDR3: ATSDFGPYNEQF
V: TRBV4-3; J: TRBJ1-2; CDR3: ASSRDSGGTTIGYT
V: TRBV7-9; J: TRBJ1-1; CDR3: ASSSGGTEAF
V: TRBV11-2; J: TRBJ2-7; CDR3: ASSLQWTGGSYEQY
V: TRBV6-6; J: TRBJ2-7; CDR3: ASSAADRSPRQY
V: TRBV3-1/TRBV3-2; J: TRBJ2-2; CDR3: ASSRGAPGELF
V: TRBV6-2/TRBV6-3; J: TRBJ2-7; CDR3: ASSLLAGVASYEQY
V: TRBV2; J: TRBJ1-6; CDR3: ASSGRISPLH
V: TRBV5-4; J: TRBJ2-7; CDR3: ASSPASGGSAYEQY
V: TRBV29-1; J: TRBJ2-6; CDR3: SVVGGGGANVLT
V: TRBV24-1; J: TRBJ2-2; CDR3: ATSPNRAAGELF
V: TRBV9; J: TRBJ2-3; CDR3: ASSVGLAHTQY
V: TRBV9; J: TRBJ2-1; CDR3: ASSVDAGEGEQF
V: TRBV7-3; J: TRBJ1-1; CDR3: ASSLTRQNTEAF
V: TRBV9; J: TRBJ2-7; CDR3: ASSVGWTGAYEQY
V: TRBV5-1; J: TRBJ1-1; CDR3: ASSLFPWAENTEAF
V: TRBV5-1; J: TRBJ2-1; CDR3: ASTPQGSYNEQF